Listed here are 21 T cell receptor beta chains from one sample, sequenced in a study of CD8+ T cells in alopecia areata. Treatment noted: oral pan-JAK inhibitor, 5-10 mg twice daily. Sequencing used cDNA as its template, made by extracting RNA and reverse transcribing it. Measured with immunoSEQ multiplex PCR; TCRdb has only the in-frame clones, and not every one. This sample carries 200,000 to 250,000 clones, roughly two fifths of them seen once, and the ten largest clones take 0.48%. Sequenced here: CD4+ T cells sorted from blood, sampled between weeks 30 and 35, from a patient treated with tofacitinib. Receptors originate from a human donor with alopecia areata.

The V call is TRBV7-8, the J call TRBJ2-7; 7 nucleotides agree with TRBD1. Germline V gene data show CDR1 as SGHVS and CDR2 as FQNEAQ. J lost 6 bases, V lost 3 bases, and 5 bases had no gene match. The CDR3 totals 13 residues. The CDR3 bases are TGTGCCAGCAGCTTGGGGGACAGCCCCGAGCAGTACTTC. Translation gives CASSLGDSPEQYF.

V is TRBV30 and J is TRBJ2-2; tentatively, D is TRBD1 (6 bases). CDR3 length equals 13 residues. V was clipped by 0 bases and J by 6 bases, with 8 bases between them. Germline CDR1 GTSNPN, CDR2 SVGIG (reference sequence). The CDR3, as DNA: TGTGCCTGGAGTGTCAACAGGGCCGGGGAGCTGTTTTTT. Protein sequence: CAWSVNRAGELFF.

The CDR3, as DNA: TGTGCCAGCAGTGAATTAGTGTTAGCGCCCTCCAAAAACATTCAGTACTTC. This sequence encodes CASSELVLAPSKNIQYF. The gene calls are TRBV6-1 and TRBJ2-4; D may be TRBD2 (5 bases). Trimming cost V 2 bases and J 2 bases, with 16 bases left between them. Per the germline V gene, CDR1 is MNHNS and CDR2 is SASEGT. The CDR3 contains 17 residues.

The chain couples TRBV7-9 to TRBJ1-1, with D unresolved. There are 11 residues in the CDR3. Trimming cost V 7 bases and J 1 base, with 4 bases left between them. Germline loops: CDR1 SEHNR, CDR2 FQNEAQ (reference sequence). The CDR3 loop reads CASTWNTEAFF. DNA for the CDR3: TGTGCCAGCACCTGGAACACTGAAGCTTTCTTT.

This clone turned up a few times. Additional DNA sequences in this sample encode the identical CDR3. The V and J genes are TRBV29-1 and TRBJ1-2; 9 positions match TRBD1. After removal of 6 bases from V and 4 bases from J, the junction contained 6 bases not matched to a gene. Germline lookup yields CDR1 SQVTM and CDR2 ANQGSEA. This CDR3 contains 13 residues. In nucleotides, the CDR3 is TGCAGCGTCGTTACAGGGGGCGGCTATGGCTACACCTTC. It specifies CSVVTGGGYGYTF.

This clone has more than one count but fewer than ten. The V gene is TRBV30, the J gene TRBJ1-2, with D possibly being TRBD1 (5 bases). The V gene lost 6 bases and the J gene lost 6 bases, with 11 bases spanning the gap. CDR1 is GTSNPN and CDR2 is SVGIG in the germline V gene (reference sequence). The CDR3 runs 11 residues. Here the CDR3 reads CACRDSDGYTF. Here the CDR3 DNA reads TGTGCCTGCAGGGATAGTGATGGCTACACCTTC. Full variable domain (outside the CDR3, taken from reference TRBV30 and TRBJ1-2): SQTIHQWPATLVQPVGSPLSLECTVEGTSNPNLYWYRQAAGRGLQLLFYSVGIGQISSEVPQNLSASRPQDRQFILSSKKLLLSDSGFYLCACRDSDGYTFGSGTRLTVV.

This rearrangement joins TRBV5-6 to TRBJ2-3; 7 nucleotides match TRBD1. CDR1 and CDR2 (germline): SGHDT, YYEEEE. The CDR3 spans 14 residues. With 4 bases clipped from V and 3 bases from J, the junction kept 5 bases outside the gene matches. CDR3 sequence reads: CASSMGQPTDTQYF. CDR3 DNA sequence: TGTGCCAGCAGCATGGGACAGCCGACAGATACGCAGTATTTT. Complete variable domain (other parts from reference TRBV5-6 and TRBJ2-3): DAGVTQSPTHLIKTRGQQVTLRCSPKSGHDTVSWYQQALGQGPQFIFQYYEEEERQRGNFPDRFSGHQFPNYSSELNVNALLLGDSALYLCASSMGQPTDTQYFGPGTRLTVL.

This clone has more than one count but fewer than ten. The genes are TRBV18 and TRBJ1-2; 7 nucleotides line up with TRBD1. Germline loops: CDR1 KGHSH, CDR2 LQKENI. The V gene end was trimmed by 2 bases and the J gene end by 1 base; junction bases not matched to a gene: 4. The CDR3 has 15 residues. In DNA, the CDR3 is TGTGCCAGCTCACCAGTCCAGGGGGATAACTATGGCTACACCTTC. Protein product: CASSPVQGDNYGYTF.

This clone was counted between two and nine times. The rearrangement joins TRBV5-1 to TRBJ1-4, with D unclear. Germline assignment: CDR1 SGHRS and CDR2 YFSETQ. V was trimmed by 1 base and J by 3 bases, leaving 7 bases between them. The CDR3 loop spans 14 amino acids. CDR3 region: CASSLMGSNEKLFF. The CDR3 coding sequence is TGCGCCAGCAGCTTGATGGGGTCTAATGAAAAACTGTTTTTT.

The chain carries TRBV11-2 and TRBJ1-2; a possible D gene is TRBD1 (5 bases). Trimming took off 5 bases at V and 3 bases at J, with 10 bases between the two ends. The germline V gene encodes CDR1 SGHAT and CDR2 FQNNGV. The CDR3 consists of 13 residues. Here the CDR3 DNA reads TGTGCCAGCAGCCCGGGGACTCACTATGGCTACACCTTC. It codes for CASSPGTHYGYTF.

The chain uses TRBV5-1 and TRBJ1-1, with D tentatively TRBD1 (6 bases). Per the germline V gene, CDR1 is SGHRS and CDR2 is YFSETQ. Trimming took off 1 base at V and 1 base at J, with 8 bases between the two ends. This CDR3 is built from 14 residues. CDR3 protein: CASSLQGTNTEAFF. CDR3 coding DNA: TGCGCCAGCAGCTTGCAGGGGACGAACACTGAAGCTTTCTTT.

This chain connects TRBV19 to TRBJ1-2; 8 positions agree with TRBD1. The V gene end was trimmed by 9 bases and the J gene end by 4 bases; junction bases not matched to a gene: 4. The CDR3 runs 12 residues. Germline loops: CDR1 LNHDA, CDR2 SQIVND (reference sequence). In DNA, the CDR3 is TGTGCCAGCGGGACAGGTCGCTATGGCTACACCTTC. Its translation: CASGTGRYGYTF.

The CDR3 spells CSAGRVAEAFF. The CDR3 DNA follows: TGCAGTGCGGGACGAGTCGCTGAAGCTTTCTTT. The V and J genes are TRBV20-1 and TRBJ1-1, with a possible D match to TRBD1 (5 bases). There are 11 residues in the CDR3. From germline, CDR1 is DFQATT and CDR2 SNEGSKA (reference sequence). Trimming cost V 6 bases and J 6 bases, with 11 bases left between them.

The chain carries TRBV2 and TRBJ2-2, with TRBD1 matching 7 bases. Germline trimming cut 4 bases from V and 7 bases from J; bases unmatched to any gene: 6. The CDR3 has 14 residues. Germline CDR1 and CDR2: SNHLY and FYNNEI. CDR3 coding DNA: TGTGCCAGCAGTGCAGACAGGGTTGGCGGGGAGCTGTTTTTT. It encodes CASSADRVGGELFF.

The chain is built from TRBV6-5 and TRBJ2-7, with 10 bases that match TRBD1. The CDR3 sequence is 15 residues long. Germline V gene data show CDR1 as MNHEY and CDR2 as SVGAGI. V dropped 2 bases and J dropped 1; count of bases not matched to a gene: 2. The DNA for the CDR3 is TGTGCCAGCAGTTACAGGGACAGGGGTTCCTACGAGCAGTACTTC. This codes for CASSYRDRGSYEQYF.

The rearrangement joins TRBV27 to TRBJ2-7; TRBD2 matches at 8 bases. The CDR3 sequence is 14 residues long. Losses at the gene ends were 7 bases for V and 3 bases for J; bases not matched to a gene: 8. Germline V gives CDR1 MNHEY, CDR2 SMNVEV (reference sequence). CDR3 sequence: CASTQAGGIYEQYF. CDR3 nucleotide sequence: TGTGCCAGCACCCAGGCGGGGGGTATCTACGAGCAGTACTTC.

This clone was seen a handful of times. The rearrangement joins TRBV29-1 to TRBJ2-4; D may be TRBD2 (5 bases). The germline V and J ends were trimmed by 4 bases and 2 bases, with 12 bases remaining between them. This CDR3 contains 14 residues. Germline V gene lookup returns CDR1 SQVTM and CDR2 ANQGSEA. This CDR3 reads CSVGTRGSKNIQYF. The CDR3 coding sequence is TGCAGCGTTGGGACCCGGGGATCCAAAAACATTCAGTACTTC.

This clone showed up just a few times. The chain recombines TRBV19 with TRBJ1-5; D is uncertain. V dropped 6 bases and J dropped 6 bases, with 12 bases sitting between them. Per germline, CDR1 LNHDA and CDR2 SQIVND (reference sequence). The CDR3 has 13 amino acids. The DNA for the CDR3 is TGTGCCAGTAGCCAACAGCCCGGTCAGCCCCAGCATTTT. Encoded protein: CASSQQPGQPQHF.

The V gene is TRBV4-1, the J gene TRBJ2-1, with 10 bases fitting TRBD2. The CDR3 extends over 16 amino acids. With V trimmed by 2 bases and J by 4 bases, 5 bases remained unmatched. Germline-derived CDR1 and CDR2 are MGHRA and YSYEKL. CDR3 nucleotides: TGCGCCAGCAGCCAAAACGGACTAGCGGTGTACAATGAGCAGTTCTTC. As protein: CASSQNGLAVYNEQFF.

This chain links TRBV10-2 with TRBJ1-2, with unresolved D. The germline gives CDR1 WSHSY, CDR2 SAAADI. The CDR3 runs 13 residues. V lost 6 bases to trimming and J lost 8 bases, with 16 bases between them. CDR3 residues: CASSGMNSGGYTF. In nucleotides, the CDR3 is TGCGCCAGCAGCGGAATGAATAGCGGCGGCTACACCTTC.

The J gene is TRBJ1-4, the V gene TRBV30, with D possibly TRBD1 on 5 matching bases. The length of the CDR3 is 21 residues. V lost 5 bases, J lost 0 bases, and 31 bases lay in between. Germline lookup yields CDR1 GTSNPN and CDR2 SVGIG (reference sequence). In DNA form, the CDR3 reads TGTGCCTGGCCGGTTGACCCCTCTCCGACAGACCCAAATCCAACTAATGAAAAACTGTTTTTT. Residues: CAWPVDPSPTDPNPTNEKLFF.